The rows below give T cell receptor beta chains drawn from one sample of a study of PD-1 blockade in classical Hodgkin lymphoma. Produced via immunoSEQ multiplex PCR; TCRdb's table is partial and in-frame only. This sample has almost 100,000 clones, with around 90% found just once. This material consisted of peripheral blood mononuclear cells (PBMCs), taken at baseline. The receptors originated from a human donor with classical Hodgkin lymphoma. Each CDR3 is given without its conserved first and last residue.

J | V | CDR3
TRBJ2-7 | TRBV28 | ASRRDSLYEQY
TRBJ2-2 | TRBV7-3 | ASSPAGGSTGELF
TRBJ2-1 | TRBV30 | AWRSGRAYNEQF
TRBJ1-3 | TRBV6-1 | ASARGGVENTIY
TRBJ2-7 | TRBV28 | ASSLGYEQY
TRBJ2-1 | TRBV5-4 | ASSLSPSSEQF
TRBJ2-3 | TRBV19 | ASSIGGFGTDTQY
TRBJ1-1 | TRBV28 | ASSLSRLGTEAF
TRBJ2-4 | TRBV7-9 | ASSTRQGYKNIQY
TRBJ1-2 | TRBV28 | ASSRNYGYT
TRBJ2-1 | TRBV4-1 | ASSQDLSGRANEQF
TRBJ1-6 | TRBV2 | ASSAVRTFNSPLH
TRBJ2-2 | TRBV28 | ASSLSLAPANTGELF
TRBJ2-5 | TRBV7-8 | ASRGLAGGPGETQY
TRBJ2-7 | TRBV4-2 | ASSQVGLAGDYEQY
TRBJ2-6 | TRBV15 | ATGDRAGANVLT
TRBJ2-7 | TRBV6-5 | ASSYSRTEQY
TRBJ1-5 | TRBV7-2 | ASSSDRVQPQH
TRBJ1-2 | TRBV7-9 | ASSLSRAHGYT
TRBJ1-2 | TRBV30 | AWNSAGGNYGYT
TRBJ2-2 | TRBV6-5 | ASRTGPEAGELF
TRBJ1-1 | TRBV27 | ASSYSGGALRTEAF
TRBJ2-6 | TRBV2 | ASSADRVRGANVLT
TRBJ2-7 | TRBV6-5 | ASSSPLAGRVEQY
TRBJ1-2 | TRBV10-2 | ASSEWQSGGYT
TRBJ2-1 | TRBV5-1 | ASSRILPGSYNEQF
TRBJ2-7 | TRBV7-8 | ASSLFRVHEQY
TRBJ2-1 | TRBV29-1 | SAGTSSYNEQF
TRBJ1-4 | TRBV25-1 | APRVQGSRWKLF
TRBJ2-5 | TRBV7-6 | ASSLGGYPQETQY